Following are 8 T cell receptor beta chains from one sample sequenced in a study of T cells in Graves' hyperthyroidism and ophthalmopathy. Amplified TCR beta CDR3 regions derived from RNA transcripts. The study used the HTBI primer set for a first-round RT-PCR of the TCR CDR3. TCRdb used MiXCR to reprocess the multiplex PCR reads, holding one entry per CDR3 protein. In the table there are around 570,000 distinct CDR3 sequences, approximately 20% of which are singletons. Sequencing was performed on blood. These receptors were collected from a man in his forties or fifties with Graves' ophthalmopathy.

This clonotype has ten or more counts. This sequence joins TRBV18 and TRBJ2-7; no reliable D call. Germline CDR1 reads KGHSH; CDR2 reads LQKENI. The CDR3 is made up of 13 amino acids. V lost 0 bases and J lost 6, with 9 bases in between. The CDR3 bases are TGTGCCAGCTCACCACCTTCCCTTGGCGAGCAGTACTTC. Protein sequence: CASSPPSLGEQYF.

Many counts were recorded for this clonotype. V is TRBV12-3 or TRBV12-4 and J is TRBJ1-2; D is unresolved. The CDR3 extends over 15 amino acids. The V and J ends lost 0 bases and 4 bases respectively, with 12 bases between them. The CDR3, as DNA: TGTGCCAGCAGTTTAGCGATACGGAGTGCCTATGGCTACACCTTC. Protein: CASSLAIRSAYGYTF.

The CDR3 DNA reads as TGTGCCAGCAGCCCATTAGGAGGTGCCCGTACCTACGAGCAGTACTTC. This gives the protein CASSPLGGARTYEQYF. V and J are TRBV14 and TRBJ2-7; maybe TRBD2 (5 bases). Germline CDR1 SGHDN, CDR2 FVKESK. Trimming removed 4 bases at V and 2 bases at J, with 18 bases between. The CDR3 contains 16 residues.

This chain uses TRBV20-1 with TRBJ2-1; either TRBD1 or TRBD2 may supply D (6 bases each). The CDR3 is 14 residues long. Germline CDR1 reads DFQATT; CDR2 reads SNEGSKA (reference sequence). The V end was cut by 6 bases, the J end by 8 bases, with 20 bases between. The chain's CDR3 is CSAPQRGVFHEQFF. As DNA, the CDR3 is TGCAGTGCACCCCAGAGGGGGGTCTTCCATGAGCAGTTCTTC.

This sequence joins TRBV5-6 and TRBJ1-4; weak D call: TRBD1 (5 bases). Trimming removed 1 base from V and 7 bases from J, with 11 bases in between. Looked up from germline, CDR1 is SGHDT and CDR2 is YYEEEE. The CDR3 extends over 14 amino acids. The CDR3 DNA reads TGTGCCAGCAGCTTGATGACAGCGGGTGAAAAACTGTTTTTT. Translating it yields CASSLMTAGEKLFF. Full variable domain (missing parts from reference TRBV5-6 and TRBJ1-4): DAGVTQSPTHLIKTRGQQVTLRCSPKSGHDTVSWYQQALGQGPQFIFQYYEEEERQRGNFPDRFSGHQFPNYSSELNVNALLLGDSALYLCASSLMTAGEKLFFGSGTQLSVL.

The CDR3 region has the DNA TGTGCCAGCAGCTTAGTATCATTCCCAGGCGAGCAGTACTTC. Its translation: CASSLVSFPGEQYF. This rearrangement joins TRBV11-2 to TRBJ2-7; no clear D. CDR1 is SGHAT, CDR2 FQNNGV, per germline. V shed 1 base and J shed 6 bases, with 13 bases lying between them. This CDR3 contains 14 residues. Using reference TRBV11-2 and TRBJ2-7 for the parts outside the CDR3, the full variable domain is EAGVAQSPRYKIIEKRQSVAFWCNPISGHATLYWYQQILGQGPKLLIQFQNNGVVDDSQLPKDRFSAERLKGVDSTLKIQPAKLEDSAVYLCASSLVSFPGEQYFGPGTRLTVT.

Here the CDR3 DNA reads TGTGCCAGCAGCTTCTTGGCGGGAATGGGCACAGATACGCAGTATTTT. Translated: CASSFLAGMGTDTQYF. The rearrangement joins TRBV5-8 to TRBJ2-3; tentatively, D is TRBD2 (6 bases). There are 16 residues in the CDR3. CDR1 SGHTS and CDR2 YDEGEE come from the germline V gene. V lost 2 bases to trimming and J lost 1 base, with 14 bases between them.

The CDR3 is CASSLSKGGTQYF. The CDR3 DNA follows: TGTGCCAGCAGTTTATCGAAGGGTGGTACGCAGTATTTT. The genes are TRBV12-3 or TRBV12-4 and TRBJ2-3, with D hard to call. There are 13 residues in the CDR3. Trimming left V 2 bases short and J 8 bases short, with 11 bases between.